These 20 T cell receptor beta chains originate from one sample sequenced in a study of T cell responses to AZD1222 COVID-19 vaccine. Using immunoSEQ multiplex PCR, the repertoire was profiled, and TCRdb retains in-frame clones only, with some absent. The sample consists of about 100,000 clones, 90% of them appearing once. The sequencing used peripheral blood, collected on day 0 of AZD1222 vaccination. The receptors here all came from an adult in good health.

The V and J genes are TRBV27 and TRBJ2-3, with 8 bases aligning to TRBD2. J was trimmed by 4 bases and V by 2 bases; bases with no gene match: 5. CDR1 and CDR2 from the germline V gene are MNHEY and SMNVEV (reference sequence). The CDR3 loop spans 15 amino acids. The CDR3 DNA follows: TGTGCCAGCAGTTTACGGCGGGGGGTGGCAGATACGCAGTATTTT. Translation gives CASSLRRGVADTQYF.

The chain joins TRBV5-1 to TRBJ1-6, with a tentative D call TRBD1 (5 bases). The germline V gene encodes CDR1 SGHRS and CDR2 YFSETQ. The CDR3 extends over 14 amino acids. V gave up 4 bases and J gave up 10 bases, with 15 bases separating them. CDR3 in DNA: TGCGCCAGCAGCCCGGCCTCCAGGGAGTCACCCCTCCACTTT. Translation gives CASSPASRESPLHF.

V gene TRBV4-1 combines with J gene TRBJ1-5; perhaps TRBD1 as D (5 bases). Trimming shortened V by 0 bases and J by 7 bases, and 13 bases separated the two germline ends. The CDR3 length is 15 residues. Germline assignment: CDR1 MGHRA and CDR2 YSYEKL. The CDR3, as DNA: TGCGCCAGCAGCCAAGATGGCGGGGGTCGACAGCCCCAGCATTTT. Its translation: CASSQDGGGRQPQHF.

The rearrangement links TRBV27 to TRBJ1-1; D is unclear. The CDR3 consists of 14 residues. Between the trimmed V and J ends, which lost 7 bases and 1 base, there was a span of 13 bases. CDR1 is MNHEY, CDR2 SMNVEV, per germline (reference sequence). The CDR3 nucleotides are TGTGCCAGCACCAAGTTGACCGCGAACACTGAAGCTTTCTTT. Amino acid sequence: CASTKLTANTEAFF.

This clone turned up a few times. The chain carries TRBV5-1 and TRBJ2-7; 15 bases fit TRBD2. This CDR3 is 18 amino acids long. The ends lost 6 bases at V and 3 bases at J; junction bases unmatched: 13. CDR1 is SGHRS, CDR2 YFSETQ, per germline. This CDR3 is CASNKDGTSGGRFYEQYF. In DNA, the CDR3 is TGCGCCAGCAACAAGGACGGGACTAGCGGGGGGAGATTCTACGAGCAGTACTTC.

V usage is TRBV5-1 and J usage is TRBJ2-2; D call uncertain. CDR3 length: 15 residues. The germline V gene encodes CDR1 SGHRS and CDR2 YFSETQ. Trimming shortened V by 8 bases and J by 6 bases, and 20 bases separated the two germline ends. DNA for the CDR3: TGCGCCAGTACTCAAATTGACATTATAGCCGGGGAGCTGTTTTTT. This gives the protein CASTQIDIIAGELFF. The entire variable domain, with the rest obtained from reference TRBV5-1 and TRBJ2-2, is as follows: KAGVTQTPRYLIKTRGQQVTLSCSPISGHRSVSWYQQTPGQGLQFLFEYFSETQRNKGNFPGRFSGRQFSNSRSEMNVSTLELGDSALYLCASTQIDIIAGELFFGEGSRLTVL.

The J gene is TRBJ2-3, the V gene TRBV28, with 7 bases that match TRBD2. Trimming cost V 4 bases and J 6 bases; bases outside gene matches: 7. CDR1 MDHEN and CDR2 SYDVKM come from the germline V gene. This CDR3 is built from 14 residues. CDR3 loop: CASSYGGTGDTQYF. The CDR3, as DNA: TGTGCCAGCAGTTACGGGGGGACTGGGGATACGCAGTATTTT.

This sequence joins TRBV4-1 and TRBJ2-3; 12 nucleotides align to TRBD2. The germline V gene has CDR1 MGHRA and CDR2 YSYEKL. The ends lost 5 bases at V and 6 bases at J; junction bases unmatched: 9. CDR3 length: 16 amino acids. CDR3 in amino acids: CASSAGLAGFSDTQYF. The CDR3 DNA is TGCGCCAGCAGCGCCGGACTAGCGGGGTTCAGCGATACGCAGTATTTT.

J is TRBJ2-3 and V is TRBV5-5, with 7 bases lining up with TRBD1. The junction had 8 bases not matched to a gene; V was cut back by 0 bases and J by 4 bases. The germline CDR1 and CDR2 sequences are SGHKS and YYEKEE (reference sequence). The CDR3 has 16 residues. CDR3 DNA: TGTGCCAGCAGCTTGGAAGTCAGGGACAGCCCAGATACGCAGTATTTT. It yields the protein CASSLEVRDSPDTQYF.

The V call is TRBV5-1, the J call TRBJ2-2, with D tentatively TRBD2 (6 bases). Germline V gene data show CDR1 as SGHRS and CDR2 as YFSETQ. CDR3 length equals 16 residues. Deletions cut 0 bases from V and 3 bases from J, with 12 bases between. CDR3 in DNA: TGCGCCAGCAGCTTGGGTGATAGCGGATACACCGGGGAGCTGTTTTTT. It is translated as CASSLGDSGYTGELFF.

This clone was detected once. The rearrangement uses TRBV30 and TRBJ1-6; 9 nucleotides match TRBD1. The length of the CDR3 is 11 residues. The V gene's germline CDR1 is GTSNPN and CDR2 SVGIG (reference sequence). The trim removed 5 bases at V and 13 bases at J, leaving 3 bases unmatched. CDR3 coding DNA: TGTGCCTGGGGGACAGGGAACCCCCTCCACTTT. Its protein is CAWGTGNPLHF.

Regarding this clone: The identical CDR3 is also encoded by other nucleotide sequences in the sample. The V gene is TRBV19, the J gene TRBJ1-4; tentatively, D is TRBD1 (6 bases). V gave up 8 bases and J gave up 5 bases, with 9 bases separating them. The CDR3 is 12 residues long. CDR1 is LNHDA and CDR2 is SQIVND in the germline V gene (reference sequence). CDR3: CASSTGNEKLFF. The CDR3 bases are TGTGCCAGTTCGACAGGAAATGAAAAACTGTTTTTT.

The chain employs TRBV5-4 and TRBJ1-3, with 9 bases fitting TRBD1. CDR3 length: 15 residues. Germline values: CDR1 SGHNT, CDR2 YYREEE (reference sequence). Trimming took 4 bases from V and 2 from J; bases not matched to a gene: 4. CDR3 sequence: CASSRDREAGNTIYF. The CDR3 DNA sequence: TGTGCCAGCAGCCGGGACAGGGAGGCTGGAAACACCATATATTTT.

The rearrangement joins TRBV19 to TRBJ1-1; the D is unclear. This CDR3 has 13 residues. Trimming left V 8 bases short and J 1 base short, with 11 bases between. From germline, CDR1 is LNHDA and CDR2 SQIVND (reference sequence). CDR3 amino acids: CASSKSGNTEAFF. CDR3 coding DNA: TGTGCCAGTTCAAAATCGGGGAACACTGAAGCTTTCTTT.

The CDR3 bases are TGCAGCGTTGGGGGGCTCAGGAATCAGCCCCAGCATTTT. Encoded protein: CSVGGLRNQPQHF. The gene calls are TRBV29-1 and TRBJ1-5; D perhaps matches TRBD1 (6 bases). CDR1 is SQVTM and CDR2 is ANQGSEA in the germline V gene. The CDR3 spans 13 residues. The germline V and J ends were trimmed by 4 bases and 4 bases, with 11 bases remaining between them.

This chain joins TRBV24-1 and TRBJ2-2; the D gene is possibly TRBD2 (5 bases). Trimming stripped 4 bases from V and 3 bases from J, with 20 bases between. The CDR3 is 18 residues long. Germline CDR1 reads KGHDR; CDR2 reads SFDVKD. CDR3 in DNA: TGTGCCACCAGTGAGCAGGCCTGGACCAGGAGGCACACCGGGGAGCTGTTTTTT. Protein sequence: CATSEQAWTRRHTGELFF.

The rearrangement links TRBV28 to TRBJ1-2; tentative D call: TRBD1 (5 bases). The CDR3 spans 14 residues. Germline V gene lookup returns CDR1 MDHEN and CDR2 SYDVKM. Trimming cost V 5 bases and J 7 bases, with 17 bases left between them. The CDR3 nucleotides read TGTGCCAGCAGTCCCTATTCGACAGTTCGTGGCTACACCTTC. Its protein product is CASSPYSTVRGYTF.

The rearrangement links TRBV27 to TRBJ2-7; 8 nucleotides match TRBD1. This CDR3 region has 14 residues. V lost 9 bases, J lost 1 base, and 8 bases stayed unmatched. Looked up from germline, CDR1 is MNHEY and CDR2 is SMNVEV (reference sequence). DNA of the CDR3: TGTGCCAGTACCCGGGACAGGTTATCCTACGAGCAGTACTTC. It translates to CASTRDRLSYEQYF.

The gene calls are TRBV24-1 and TRBJ1-4, with unresolved D. Germline CDR1 is KGHDR and CDR2 is SFDVKD. The V gene lost 5 bases and the J gene lost 8 bases, with 14 bases spanning the gap. This CDR3 comprises 14 residues. The CDR3 region has the DNA TGTGCCACCAGTGCCAGCCCAAAGGGAGAAAAACTGTTTTTT. This codes for CATSASPKGEKLFF.

The chain recombines TRBV7-2 with TRBJ2-2, with D perhaps TRBD2 (6 bases). The CDR3 has 15 amino acids. V was shortened by 5 bases and J by 4 bases, with 14 bases between the two germline ends. CDR1 is SGHTA and CDR2 is FQGNSA in the germline V gene. This chain's CDR3 is CASSPGGRLTGELFF. The CDR3 bases are TGTGCCAGCAGCCCAGGAGGGCGCCTCACCGGGGAGCTGTTTTTT.